This is a list of T cell receptor beta chains from one sample in a study of cytomegalovirus exposure and HLA in healthy donors. Clones were read by immunoSEQ multiplex PCR, and TCRdb kept only the in-frame ones, dropping some. The table includes about 78,000 clones, roughly 80% detected once. The specimen was PBMCs. These receptors came from a man in his fifties or sixties in good health and CMV-seropositive. The CDR3 runs from the conserved cysteine through the conserved F or W. Each record gives: J gene, V gene, CDR3 length, clone size, D gene, CDR3 DNA, CDR3 protein. A D gene is named only where the DNA matches it firmly. The size of a clone is reported for some rows only, either as once, few or many, or as a class for expanded clones.

j_call: TRBJ2-6; v_call: TRBV30; cdr3_length: 13; clone_size: NA; d_call: NA; cdr3_nt: TGTGCCTGGGACCTCTCTGGGGCCAACGGCCTGACTTTC; cdr3_aa: CAWDLSGANGLTF
j_call: TRBJ1-1; v_call: TRBV4-1; cdr3_length: 16; clone_size: NA; d_call: NA; cdr3_nt: TGCGCCAGCAGCCAAGATCACCTGCAGGGGTTCACTGAAGCTTTCTTT; cdr3_aa: CASSQDHLQGFTEAFF
j_call: TRBJ2-1; v_call: TRBV15; cdr3_length: 15; clone_size: NA; d_call: NA; cdr3_nt: TGTGCCACCAGCAGAGGTTCTAGCGCTTTCAATGAGCAGTTCTTC; cdr3_aa: CATSRGSSAFNEQFF
j_call: TRBJ2-2; v_call: TRBV7-2; cdr3_length: 12; clone_size: NA; d_call: NA; cdr3_nt: TGTGCCAGCCTACTAGCTGTCGGGGAGCTGTTTTTT; cdr3_aa: CASLLAVGELFF
j_call: TRBJ2-5; v_call: TRBV6-1; cdr3_length: 13; clone_size: NA; d_call: TRBD1; cdr3_nt: TGTGCCAGCACTGGGACAGAGCAAGAGACCCAGTACTTC; cdr3_aa: CASTGTEQETQYF
j_call: TRBJ1-1; v_call: TRBV5-1; cdr3_length: 13; clone_size: NA; d_call: NA; cdr3_nt: TGCGCCAGCAGCTTGACAGTGAACACTGAAGCTTTCTTT; cdr3_aa: CASSLTVNTEAFF
j_call: TRBJ1-1; v_call: TRBV6-1; cdr3_length: 15; clone_size: NA; d_call: TRBD1; cdr3_nt: TGTGCCAGCAGTGTTGCAGGGGGCCGGAACACTGAAGCTTTCTTT; cdr3_aa: CASSVAGGRNTEAFF
j_call: TRBJ2-7; v_call: TRBV5-4; cdr3_length: 14; clone_size: NA; d_call: TRBD2; cdr3_nt: TGTGCCAGCAGCCCTAGCGGGAGTACCTACGAGCAGTACTTC; cdr3_aa: CASSPSGSTYEQYF
j_call: TRBJ2-3; v_call: TRBV7-9; cdr3_length: 15; clone_size: NA; d_call: NA; cdr3_nt: TGTGCCAGCAGCAGAGACGGCACTACCACAGATACGCAGTATTTT; cdr3_aa: CASSRDGTTTDTQYF
j_call: TRBJ1-2; v_call: TRBV19; cdr3_length: 13; clone_size: once; d_call: NA; cdr3_nt: TGTGCCAGTAAGAGGGCAGGACTCTATGGCTACACCTTC; cdr3_aa: CASKRAGLYGYTF
j_call: TRBJ2-1; v_call: TRBV11-2; cdr3_length: 16; clone_size: NA; d_call: TRBD2; cdr3_nt: TGTGCCAGCAGCTACCTAGCGGGAGTATCCTACAATGAGCAGTTCTTC; cdr3_aa: CASSYLAGVSYNEQFF
j_call: TRBJ1-2; v_call: TRBV10-3; cdr3_length: 13; clone_size: NA; d_call: NA; cdr3_nt: TGTGCCATCAGTGAGTCGGCCGTCGATGGCTACACCTTC; cdr3_aa: CAISESAVDGYTF
j_call: TRBJ2-7; v_call: TRBV30; cdr3_length: 11; clone_size: NA; d_call: TRBD2; cdr3_nt: TGTGCCTGGGTAGCGGGCAACGAGCAGTACTTC; cdr3_aa: CAWVAGNEQYF
j_call: TRBJ2-1; v_call: TRBV5-4; cdr3_length: 15; clone_size: NA; d_call: TRBD1; cdr3_nt: TGTGCCAGCAGCATCGACAGGGGAGGCCACAATGAGCAGTTCTTC; cdr3_aa: CASSIDRGGHNEQFF
j_call: TRBJ1-5; v_call: TRBV7-9; cdr3_length: 16; clone_size: few; d_call: NA; cdr3_nt: TGTGCCAGCAGCCCCGGGGTGGGGAACCTTAATCAGCCCCAGCATTTT; cdr3_aa: CASSPGVGNLNQPQHF
j_call: TRBJ2-5; v_call: TRBV6-5; cdr3_length: 12; clone_size: NA; d_call: TRBD2; cdr3_nt: TGTGCCAGCGGACTAGCTCAAGAGACCCAGTACTTC; cdr3_aa: CASGLAQETQYF
j_call: TRBJ2-7; v_call: TRBV18; cdr3_length: 13; clone_size: NA; d_call: NA; cdr3_nt: TGTGCCAGCTCACCACCCTCGGCGGACGAGCAGTACTTC; cdr3_aa: CASSPPSADEQYF
j_call: TRBJ2-4; v_call: TRBV6-4; cdr3_length: 14; clone_size: few; d_call: TRBD1; cdr3_nt: TGTGCCAGCAGTCCCCAGGGGGATCCCAACATTCAGTACTTC; cdr3_aa: CASSPQGDPNIQYF
j_call: TRBJ2-3; v_call: TRBV5-1; cdr3_length: 16; clone_size: few; d_call: NA; cdr3_nt: TGCGCCAGCAGCTTGGGGGGGCGAGCTAGCACAGATACGCAGTATTTT; cdr3_aa: CASSLGGRASTDTQYF
j_call: TRBJ2-7; v_call: TRBV18; cdr3_length: 13; clone_size: NA; d_call: NA; cdr3_nt: TGTGCCAGCTCATCATTACAGGACTACGAGCAGTACTTC; cdr3_aa: CASSSLQDYEQYF
j_call: TRBJ1-1; v_call: TRBV30; cdr3_length: 13; clone_size: NA; d_call: NA; cdr3_nt: TGTGCCTGGAGTGGACAAGTGAACACTGAAGCTTTCTTT; cdr3_aa: CAWSGQVNTEAFF
j_call: TRBJ2-7; v_call: TRBV4-1; cdr3_length: 15; clone_size: once; d_call: TRBD1; cdr3_nt: TGCGCCAGCAGCCAAGACGGGACAGGGCTCGACGAGCAGTACTTC; cdr3_aa: CASSQDGTGLDEQYF
j_call: TRBJ2-2; v_call: TRBV11-2; cdr3_length: 17; clone_size: NA; d_call: TRBD2; cdr3_nt: TGTGCCAGCAGCTCAGCACCGGCGGGAGGGCGTTCCGGGGAGCTGTTTTTT; cdr3_aa: CASSSAPAGGRSGELFF
j_call: TRBJ1-5; v_call: TRBV21-1; cdr3_length: 17; clone_size: NA; d_call: NA; cdr3_nt: TGTGCCAGCAGCAACGGTGGGGTGAGGGATAGCAATCAGCCCCAGCATTTT; cdr3_aa: CASSNGGVRDSNQPQHF